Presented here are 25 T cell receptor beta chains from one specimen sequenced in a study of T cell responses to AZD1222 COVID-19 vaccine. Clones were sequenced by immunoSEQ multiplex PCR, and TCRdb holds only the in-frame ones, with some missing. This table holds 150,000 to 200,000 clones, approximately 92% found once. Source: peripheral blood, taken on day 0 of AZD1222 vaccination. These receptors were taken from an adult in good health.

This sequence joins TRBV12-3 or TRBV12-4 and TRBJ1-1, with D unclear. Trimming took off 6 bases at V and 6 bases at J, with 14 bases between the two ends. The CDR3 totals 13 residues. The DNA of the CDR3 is TGTGCCAGCAGGCTGACTTATATGGCTGAAGCTTTCTTT. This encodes CASRLTYMAEAFF.

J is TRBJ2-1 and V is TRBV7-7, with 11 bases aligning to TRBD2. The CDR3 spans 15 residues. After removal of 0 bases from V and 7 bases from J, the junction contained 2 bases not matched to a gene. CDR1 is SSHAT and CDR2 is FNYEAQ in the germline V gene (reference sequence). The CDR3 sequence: CASSLALAGGNEQFF. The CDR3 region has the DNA TGTGCCAGCAGCTTAGCCCTAGCGGGAGGTAATGAGCAGTTCTTC.

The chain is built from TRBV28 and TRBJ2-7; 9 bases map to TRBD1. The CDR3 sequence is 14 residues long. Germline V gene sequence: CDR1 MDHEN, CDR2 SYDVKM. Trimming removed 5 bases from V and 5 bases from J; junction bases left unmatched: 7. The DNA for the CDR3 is TGTGCCAGCAGTGCGGGGACAGGGAGGGACGAGCAGTACGTC. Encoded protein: CASSAGTGRDEQYV.

CDR3 amino acids: CASSKEGLYEQYV. The CDR3 DNA follows: TGTGCCAGCAGCAAAGAGGGCCTCTACGAGCAGTACGTC. The chain recombines TRBV21-1 with TRBJ2-7. TRBV21-1 is deemed a pseudogene. The CDR3 is 13 residues long.

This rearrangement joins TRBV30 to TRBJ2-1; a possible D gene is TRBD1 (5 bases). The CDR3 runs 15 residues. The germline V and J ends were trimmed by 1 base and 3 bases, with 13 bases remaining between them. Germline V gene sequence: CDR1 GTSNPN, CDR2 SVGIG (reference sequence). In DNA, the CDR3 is TGTGCCTGGAGTGAAGGGGTGTGGGGCTACAATGAGCAGTTCTTC. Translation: CAWSEGVWGYNEQFF. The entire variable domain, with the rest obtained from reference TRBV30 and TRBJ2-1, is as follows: SQTIHQWPATLVQPVGSPLSLECTVEGTSNPNLYWYRQAAGRGLQLLFYSVGIGQISSEVPQNLSASRPQDRQFILSSKKLLLSDSGFYLCAWSEGVWGYNEQFFGPGTRLTVL.

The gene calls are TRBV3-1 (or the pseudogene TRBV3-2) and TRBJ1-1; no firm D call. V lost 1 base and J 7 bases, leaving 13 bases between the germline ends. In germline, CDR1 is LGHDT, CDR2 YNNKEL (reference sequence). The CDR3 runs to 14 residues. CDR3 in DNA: TGTGCCAGCAGCCAAGGTCGGGATGCCAGTGAAGCTTTCTTT. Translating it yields CASSQGRDASEAFF.

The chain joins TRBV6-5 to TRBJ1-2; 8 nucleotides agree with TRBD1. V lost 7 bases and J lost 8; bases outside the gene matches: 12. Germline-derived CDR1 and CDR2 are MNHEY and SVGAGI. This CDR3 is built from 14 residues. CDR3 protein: CASTGTGSPWGYTF. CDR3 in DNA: TGTGCCAGCACCGGGACAGGTTCGCCCTGGGGCTACACCTTC.

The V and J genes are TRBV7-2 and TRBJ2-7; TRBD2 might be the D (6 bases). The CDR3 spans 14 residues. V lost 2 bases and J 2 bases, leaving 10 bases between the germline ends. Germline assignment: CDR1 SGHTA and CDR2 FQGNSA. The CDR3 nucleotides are TGTGCCAGCAGCTTATGGGACTTTGCCTACGAGCAGTACTTC. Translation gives CASSLWDFAYEQYF.

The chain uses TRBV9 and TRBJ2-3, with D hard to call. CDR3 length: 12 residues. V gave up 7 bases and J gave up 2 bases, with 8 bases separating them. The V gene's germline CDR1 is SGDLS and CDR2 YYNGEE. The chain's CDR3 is CASAANTDTQYF. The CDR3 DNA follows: TGTGCCAGCGCGGCCAACACAGATACGCAGTATTTT.

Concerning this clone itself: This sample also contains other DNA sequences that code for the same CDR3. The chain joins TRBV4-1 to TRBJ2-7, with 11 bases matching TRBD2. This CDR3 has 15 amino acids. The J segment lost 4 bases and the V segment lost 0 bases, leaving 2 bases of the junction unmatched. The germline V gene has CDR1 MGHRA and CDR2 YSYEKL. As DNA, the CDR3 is TGCGCCAGCAGCCAAGAGGGGACTAGCGGATACGAGCAGTACTTC. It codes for CASSQEGTSGYEQYF.

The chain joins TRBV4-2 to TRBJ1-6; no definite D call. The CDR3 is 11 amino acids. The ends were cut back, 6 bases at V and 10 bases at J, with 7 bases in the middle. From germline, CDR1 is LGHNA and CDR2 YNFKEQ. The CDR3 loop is CASRGSSPLHF. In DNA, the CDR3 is TGTGCCAGCAGGGGGTCCTCACCCCTCCACTTT.

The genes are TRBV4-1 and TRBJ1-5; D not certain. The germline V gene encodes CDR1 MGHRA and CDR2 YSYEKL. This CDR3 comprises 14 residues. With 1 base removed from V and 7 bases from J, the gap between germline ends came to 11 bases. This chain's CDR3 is CASSQGPRGQPQHF. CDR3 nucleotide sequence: TGCGCCAGCAGCCAAGGTCCCAGAGGGCAGCCCCAGCATTTT.

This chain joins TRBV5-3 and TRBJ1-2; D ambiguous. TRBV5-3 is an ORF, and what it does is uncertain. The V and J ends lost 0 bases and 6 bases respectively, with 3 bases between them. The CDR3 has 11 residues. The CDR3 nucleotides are TGTGCCAGAAGCTTGGGTGATGGCTACACCTTC. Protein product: CARSLGDGYTF.

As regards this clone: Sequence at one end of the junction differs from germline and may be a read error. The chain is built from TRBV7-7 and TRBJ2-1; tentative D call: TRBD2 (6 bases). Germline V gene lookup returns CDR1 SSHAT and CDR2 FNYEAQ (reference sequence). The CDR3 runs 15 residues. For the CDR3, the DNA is TGTGCTAGCAGCTCCCGGGCGGGCGGGGTCAATGAGCAGTTCTTC. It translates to CASSSRAGGVNEQFF.

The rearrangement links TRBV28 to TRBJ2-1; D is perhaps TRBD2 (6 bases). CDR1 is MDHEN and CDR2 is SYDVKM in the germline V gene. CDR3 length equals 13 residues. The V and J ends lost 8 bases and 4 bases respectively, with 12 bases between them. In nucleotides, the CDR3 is TGTGCCAGCGTTGGAGGGAATTACAATGAGCAGTTCTTC. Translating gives CASVGGNYNEQFF.

As DNA, the CDR3 is TGTGCCAGCAGTGACCCCGGGACACAGCCCCATGGCTACACCTTC. Protein: CASSDPGTQPHGYTF. V is TRBV25-1 and J is TRBJ1-2; D is possibly TRBD1 (6 bases). The germline gives CDR1 MGHDK, CDR2 SYGVNS. The CDR3 runs to 15 residues. The V and J ends lost 3 bases and 6 bases respectively, with 17 bases between them.

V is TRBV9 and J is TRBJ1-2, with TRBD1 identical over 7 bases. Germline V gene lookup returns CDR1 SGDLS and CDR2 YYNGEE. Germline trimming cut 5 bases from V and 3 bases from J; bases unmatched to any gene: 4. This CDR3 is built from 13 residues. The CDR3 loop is CASSAGGYYGYTF. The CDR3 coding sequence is TGTGCCAGCAGTGCAGGGGGATACTATGGCTACACCTTC.

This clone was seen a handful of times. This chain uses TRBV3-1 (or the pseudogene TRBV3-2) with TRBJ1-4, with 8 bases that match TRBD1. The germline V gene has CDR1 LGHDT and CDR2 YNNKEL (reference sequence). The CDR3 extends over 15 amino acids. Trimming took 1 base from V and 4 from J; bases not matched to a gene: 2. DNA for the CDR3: TGTGCCAGCAGCCAAGGACAGGGGAATAATGAAAAACTGTTTTTT. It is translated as CASSQGQGNNEKLFF.

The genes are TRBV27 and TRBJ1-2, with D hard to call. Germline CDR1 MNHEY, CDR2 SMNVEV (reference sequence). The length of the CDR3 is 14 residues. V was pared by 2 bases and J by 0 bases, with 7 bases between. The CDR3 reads CASSLTISNYGYTF. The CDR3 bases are TGTGCCAGCAGTTTAACGATCTCTAACTATGGCTACACCTTC.

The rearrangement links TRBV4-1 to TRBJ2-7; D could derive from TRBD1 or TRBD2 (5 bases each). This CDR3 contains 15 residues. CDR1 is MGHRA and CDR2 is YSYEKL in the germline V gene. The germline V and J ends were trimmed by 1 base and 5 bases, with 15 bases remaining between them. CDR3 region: CASSQVGVVPNEQYF. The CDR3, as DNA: TGCGCCAGCAGCCAAGTGGGGGTAGTCCCCAACGAGCAGTACTTC.

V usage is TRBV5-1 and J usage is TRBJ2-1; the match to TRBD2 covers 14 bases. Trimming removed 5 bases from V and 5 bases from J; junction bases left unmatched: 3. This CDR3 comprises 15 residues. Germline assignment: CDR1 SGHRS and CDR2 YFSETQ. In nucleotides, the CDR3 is TGCGCCAGCAGAGTGGGACTAGCGGGAGACAATGAGCAGTTCTTC. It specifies CASRVGLAGDNEQFF.

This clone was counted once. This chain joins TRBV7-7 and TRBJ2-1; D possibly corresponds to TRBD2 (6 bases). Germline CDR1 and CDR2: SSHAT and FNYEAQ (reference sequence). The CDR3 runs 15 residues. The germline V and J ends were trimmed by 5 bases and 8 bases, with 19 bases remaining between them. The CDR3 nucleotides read TGTGCCAGCAGCACATCCCGGGACTCTAGGGATGAGCAGTTCTTC. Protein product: CASSTSRDSRDEQFF.

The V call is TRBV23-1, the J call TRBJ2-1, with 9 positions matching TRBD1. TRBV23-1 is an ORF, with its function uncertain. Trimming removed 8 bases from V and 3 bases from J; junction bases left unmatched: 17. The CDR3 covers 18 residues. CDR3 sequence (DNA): TGCGCCAGCCTACCCTCCACAGCCCGGGACAGGGACTACAATGAGCAGTTCTTC. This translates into CASLPSTARDRDYNEQFF.

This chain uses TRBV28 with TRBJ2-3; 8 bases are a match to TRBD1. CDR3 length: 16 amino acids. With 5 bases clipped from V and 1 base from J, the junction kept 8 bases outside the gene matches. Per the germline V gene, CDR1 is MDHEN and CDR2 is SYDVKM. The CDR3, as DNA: TGTGCCAGCAGTCCCCCCGGACAGGGTGGCACAGATACGCAGTATTTT. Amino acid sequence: CASSPPGQGGTDTQYF.

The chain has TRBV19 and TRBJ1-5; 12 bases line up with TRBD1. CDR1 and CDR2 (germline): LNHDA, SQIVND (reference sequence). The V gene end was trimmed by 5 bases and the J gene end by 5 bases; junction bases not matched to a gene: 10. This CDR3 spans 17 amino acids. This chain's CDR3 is CASSSPGQGAVDQPQHF. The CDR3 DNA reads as TGTGCCAGTAGTTCTCCGGGACAGGGGGCGGTCGATCAGCCCCAGCATTTT.